This T cell receptor (beta chain) was recovered during a study of cytomegalovirus exposure and HLA in healthy donors. General study results and limits: In vitro checks showed that a few CMV-associated chains really do target CMV antigens. Most TCR sequences showed up rarely, but some public TCRs showed up in many donors. It was found in a later analysis that first-cohort TCR clusters tended to co-occur in the 90 to 150 validation repertoires. The investigators catalogued 150 or so TCR beta chains as cytomegalovirus-associated.

For this clone: Its antigen is as yet unknown.

CDR3 size: 14 residues. Trimming pared 6 bases from V and 0 bases from J, leaving 9 bases between. CDR1 and CDR2 (germline): MNHEY, SVGAGI. Assay used: immunoSEQ multiplex PCR; TCRdb lists only in-frame clones, some missing. Here the sample spans 250,000 or so clones, roughly 90% being singletons. The clonotype originates from a woman between 18 and 30 years old in good health and CMV-seronegative. The sequenced sample consisted of PBMCs. The rearrangement uses TRBV6-5 and TRBJ1-5; D remains unclear. The CDR3 DNA reads as TGTGCCAGCAGGCCGGGATATAGCAATCAGCCCCAGCATTTT. Protein product: CASRPGYSNQPQHF.